This TCR beta chain originates from a study of control samples from healthy donors and cancer patients. The assay was immunoSEQ multiplex PCR, and TCRdb's table has in-frame clones only and misses some. The sample lists 85,000 to 120,000 clones, roughly 94% occurring once. The CDR3 covers 12 residues. CDR1 and CDR2 from the germline V gene are MNHEY and SVGEGT. Deletions cut 3 bases from V and 3 bases from J, with 6 bases between. The clonotype was recovered from a woman younger than 30 in good health. The sample taken for sequencing was blood. The chain uses TRBV6-2 or TRBV6-3 and TRBJ2-7; D not certain. The CDR3 here is CASSYVFYEQYF. The CDR3 DNA sequence: TGTGCCAGCAGTTATGTATTCTACGAGCAGTACTTC.